This T cell receptor (beta chain) was sequenced during a study of cytomegalovirus exposure and HLA in healthy donors. The length of the CDR3 is 14 residues. Looked up from germline, CDR1 is SGHTA and CDR2 is FQGNSA. With 5 bases removed from V and 4 bases from J, the gap between germline ends came to 13 bases. Data came from immunoSEQ multiplex PCR; TCRdb stores just in-frame clones and leaves some out. Of 250,000 to 400,000 clones listed, roughly 88% were seen once; the top ten hold roughly 0.96%. V is TRBV7-2 and J is TRBJ2-3; no definite D call. The clonotype was recovered from a man aged 25 to 40 in good health and CMV-seronegative. Sequencing was carried out using PBMCs. The CDR3 loop is CASSLGTSPDTQYF. DNA of the CDR3: TGTGCCAGCAGCCTCGGTACGAGTCCAGATACGCAGTATTTT. Using reference TRBV7-2 and TRBJ2-3 for the parts outside the CDR3, the full variable domain is GAGVSQSPSNKVTEKGKDVELRCDPISGHTALYWYRQSLGQGLEFLIYFQGNSAPDKSGLPSDRFSAERTGGSVSTLTIQRTQQEDSAVYLCASSLGTSPDTQYFGPGTRLTVL.